A selection of T cell receptor beta chains follows, all from one sample in a study of immune evolution from preneoplasia to lung adenocarcinoma. Generated by immunoSEQ multiplex PCR, the TCRdb table keeps only in-frame clones and is missing some. The sample holds roughly 2,500 clones; around 84% are singletons and the top ten take about 5.4%. Source material: FFPE invasive lung adenocarcinoma tissue. Receptors originate from a person aged 55-80 years with invasive lung adenocarcinoma. CDR3s include the opening cysteine and the closing phenylalanine or tryptophan. D genes are given only for firm matches. The size entry is marked missing in some rows and otherwise reads once, few, many or a size class.

TRBV23-1,TRBJ2-7,TRBD2,once,CASSHPSGPIHSYEQYF,TGCGCCAGCAGTCATCCTAGCGGGCCTATTCACTCCTACGAGCAGTACTTC
TRBV19,TRBJ1-2,NA,few,CASSISTSFGYTF,TGTGCCAGTAGTATATCGACGAGCTTCGGCTACACCTTC
TRBV27,TRBJ2-3,TRBD2,NA,CASSPFITSGVSTDTDTQYF,TGTGCCAGCAGTCCTTTCATTACTAGCGGGGTTAGTACTGACACAGATACGCAGTATTTT
TRBV27,TRBJ2-2,NA,NA,CASSLGRGRIGELFF,TGTGCCAGCAGTTTGGGGAGGGGGCGGATCGGGGAGCTGTTTTTT
TRBV29-1,TRBJ2-1,NA,NA,CSVGTGLNEQFF,TGCAGCGTCGGAACAGGGCTCAATGAGCAGTTCTTC
TRBV19,TRBJ1-2,NA,few,CASSALEERGYTF,TGTGCCAGTAGTGCCCTCGAAGAGCGCGGCTACACCTTC
TRBV9,TRBJ1-4,NA,NA,CASSNNEKLFF,TGTGCCAGCAGCAATAATGAAAAACTGTTTTTT
TRBV9,TRBJ2-1,NA,NA,CATGLAIDYNEQFF,TGTGCCACAGGGCTAGCGATAGACTACAATGAGCAGTTCTTC
TRBV6-5,TRBJ2-1,TRBD2,NA,CASKNSGGSRDEQFF,TGTGCCAGCAAGAACTCTGGCGGGAGTAGGGATGAGCAGTTCTTC
TRBV2,TRBJ2-7,TRBD2,NA,CASNLAGVSYEQYF,TGTGCCAGCAACCTCGCGGGAGTAAGCTACGAGCAGTACTTC
TRBV15,TRBJ1-6,NA,NA,CATSRDTVPNSPLHF,TGTGCCACCAGCAGAGATACAGTACCTAATTCACCCCTCCACTTT
TRBV5-1,TRBJ2-2,NA,NA,CASRESEIRPGELFF,TGCGCCAGCCGGGAGTCGGAAATTCGCCCCGGGGAGCTGTTTTTT
TRBV20-1,TRBJ2-1,NA,NA,CSAQGGPSQFF,TGCAGTGCCCAGGGGGGACCATCGCAGTTCTTC
TRBV6-1,TRBJ2-2,TRBD2,NA,CASSDRSGRGELFF,TGTGCCAGCAGTGATCGTAGCGGGAGAGGGGAGCTGTTTTTT
TRBV5-1,TRBJ2-2,TRBD1,NA,CASSLGRDSITGELFF,TGCGCCAGCAGCTTGGGTCGGGACAGTATCACCGGGGAGCTGTTTTTT
TRBV7-3,TRBJ2-3,TRBD2,NA,CASSFLGLAGGFTDTQYF,TGTGCCAGCAGCTTCCTCGGACTAGCGGGAGGATTCACAGATACGCAGTATTTT
TRBV4-1,TRBJ1-1,NA,NA,CASSHIRSTEAFF,TGCGCCAGCAGCCATATACGGAGCACTGAAGCTTTCTTT
TRBV15,TRBJ2-7,NA,NA,CATSRDGPGFYLYEQYF,TGTGCCACCAGCAGAGATGGGCCGGGGTTCTACCTCTACGAGCAGTACTTC
TRBV7-6,TRBJ2-5,TRBD1,NA,CASSLAAGGETQYF,TGTGCCAGCAGCTTAGCGGCAGGGGGAGAGACCCAGTACTTC
TRBV18,TRBJ2-1,NA,once,CASSLKGGGGYNEQFF,TGTGCCAGCTCACTTAAGGGCGGTGGGGGCTACAATGAGCAGTTCTTC
TRBV7-3,TRBJ2-7,TRBD2,NA,CASSLDTSGTYEQYF,TGTGCCAGCAGCTTAGATACTAGCGGGACGTACGAGCAGTACTTC
TRBV4-3,TRBJ2-7,NA,NA,CASSQVGDSSYEQYF,TGCGCCAGCAGCCAAGTCGGTGACAGTTCTTACGAGCAGTACTTC
TRBV28,TRBJ2-3,TRBD2,NA,CASSSLLAGGPGGTDTQYF,TGTGCCAGCAGCTCCTTACTAGCGGGAGGGCCAGGAGGCACAGATACGCAGTATTTT
TRBV7-3,TRBJ2-3,NA,NA,CASSLTDADTQYF,TGTGCCAGCAGCTTAACGGACGCAGATACGCAGTATTTT
TRBV14,TRBJ2-3,TRBD1,NA,CASSQSGQGIDTQYF,TGTGCCAGCAGCCAATCGGGACAGGGAATAGATACGCAGTATTTT
TRBV28,TRBJ2-5,TRBD1,once,CASRTGTEETQYF,TGTGCCAGCAGGACCGGGACAGAAGAGACCCAGTACTTC